This T cell receptor (beta chain) is drawn from a study of blood T cell repertoires in COVID-19. Study as a whole: Acute-phase and convalescent COVID-19 samples originated in the United States, Italy and Spain. PBMCs, B-cell-depleted T cells, or T cells provided the cDNA or gDNA that made up the material.

CDR3 size: 14 residues. Trimming cost V 3 bases and J 2 bases, with 11 bases left between them. CDR1 and CDR2 (germline): SGDLS, YYNGEE. Recruited during active infection, patients (from Seattle) were subsequently followed longitudinally. The data were produced by immunoSEQ multiplex PCR, yet TCRdb's version contains in-frame clones alone and is incomplete. Found here are approximately 120,000 clones, around 85% of them singletons; the top ten hold less than 3.5%. The chain carries TRBV9 and TRBJ1-2, with D unresolved. The specimen was peripheral blood. The clonotype comes from a woman older than 75 with COVID-19, enrolled during active disease. The CDR3 region has the DNA TGTGCCAGCAGCGCTTCGGAGATAAACTATGGCTACACCTTC. It translates to CASSASEINYGYTF.